The sequence of this TCR beta chain was determined in a study of T-cell memory formation after mild COVID-19. General study findings and limits: Nothing showed for sure that second-wave clones peaking on day 37 were SARS-CoV-2 specific. Detection of some responders pre-infection suggested pre-existing cross-reactive memory T cells participated.

For this clonotype: Its target is unknown.

TCR alpha and TCR beta cDNA libraries carrying sample barcodes and UMIs came from 5'RACE with constant-segment primers. TCRdb re-called the 5' RACE reads with MiXCR, one entry per CDR3 protein. The repertoire includes 170,000 or so distinct CDR3 sequences, 20% to 25% of them detected once, and about 21% sits in the top ten. The CDR3 extends over 17 amino acids. V lost 0 bases and J lost 4; bases outside the gene matches: 8. The V gene's germline CDR1 is SGDLS and CDR2 YYNGEE. The chain has TRBV9 and TRBJ2-1, with 9 bases aligning to TRBD2. The TCR was taken from an adult woman who had mild COVID-19 (a few samples of this study predate the infection). Cell type and time point are not known. The sample consisted of PBMCs or a T cell subset sorted from them (not recorded which). CDR3 amino acids: CASSVAFRLAGYNEQFF. The CDR3 region has the DNA TGTGCCAGCAGCGTAGCTTTCCGGCTAGCGGGATACAATGAGCAGTTCTTC.